The 16 T cell receptor beta chains given below trace back to one sample, sequenced in a study of T cell repertoires in cytomegalovirus infection. Antigen specificity for these receptors is unknown. TCRdb analysed the reads with MiXCR anew, one entry per CDR3 protein. This table holds fewer than 850,000 distinct CDR3 sequences, 25% to 30% found once. This specimen was cultured CD8+ T cells from PBMCs, taken from culture after CMV antigen stimulation. The receptors were sampled from a human donor in good health (CMV status not recorded). Some clones in this sample may be carry-over from other donors' samples.

A single count supports this clonotype. J is TRBJ2-2 and V is TRBV27, with 9 nucleotides matching TRBD1. This CDR3 spans 14 amino acids. Losses at the gene ends were 6 bases for V and 6 bases for J; bases not matched to a gene: 5. Germline V CDR1 and CDR2: MNHEY, SMNVEV (reference sequence). The CDR3 spells CASRTGGSSGELFF. CDR3 nucleotide sequence: TGTGCCAGCAGAACAGGGGGCAGTTCCGGGGAGCTGTTTTTT.

The rearrangement uses TRBV24-1 and TRBJ2-3; D may be TRBD1 or TRBD2 (6 bases each). This CDR3 has 14 amino acids. From germline, CDR1 is KGHDR and CDR2 SFDVKD. Trimming left V 3 bases short and J 5 bases short, with 11 bases between. The CDR3 protein is CATSDRGAVDTQYF. As DNA, the CDR3 is TGTGCCACCAGTGATAGGGGGGCTGTAGATACGCAGTATTTT.

This clonotype occurred many times. The chain employs TRBV7-2 and TRBJ2-5; unclear D gene. CDR3 length equals 12 residues. Trimming stripped 4 bases from V and 1 base from J, with 4 bases between. The germline gives CDR1 SGHTA, CDR2 FQGNSA. For the CDR3, the DNA is TGTGCCAGCAGCTCTTCCCAAGAGACCCAGTACTTC. It is translated as CASSSSQETQYF.

This clonotype appeared many times. This chain uses TRBV12-3 or TRBV12-4 with TRBJ1-1, with 10 positions matching TRBD1. This CDR3 is 13 amino acids long. Losses at the gene ends were 6 bases for V and 5 bases for J; bases not matched to a gene: 3. The CDR3 nucleotides are TGTGCCAGCAGCGGACAGGGGGGAACTGAAGCTTTCTTT. Protein: CASSGQGGTEAFF.

The V call is TRBV12-3 or TRBV12-4, the J call TRBJ2-3, with 7 bases that match TRBD2. There are 16 residues in the CDR3. The V gene end was trimmed by 3 bases and the J gene end by 0 bases; junction bases not matched to a gene: 6. CDR3 region: CASSFSLADSTDTQYF. For the CDR3, the DNA is TGTGCCAGCAGTTTTTCCCTAGCGGATAGCACAGATACGCAGTATTTT.

The chain uses TRBV11-1 and TRBJ2-2; D may be TRBD2 (5 bases). Germline values: CDR1 SGHAT, CDR2 FQDESV (reference sequence). CDR3 length: 18 residues. The V and J ends lost 1 base and 0 bases respectively, with 15 bases between them. The CDR3 is CASSLVSPGYANTGELFF. The DNA for the CDR3 is TGTGCCAGCAGCTTAGTGAGCCCGGGATACGCGAACACCGGGGAGCTGTTTTTT.

CDR3 sequence: CSVEEYKGYTF. The CDR3 nucleotides are TGCAGCGTTGAAGAGTATAAGGGCTACACCTTC. This chain links TRBV29-1 with TRBJ1-2; D remains ambiguous. V gave up 0 bases and J gave up 8 bases, with 7 bases separating them. CDR1 and CDR2 (germline): SQVTM, ANQGSEA. This CDR3 is built from 11 residues.

The gene calls are TRBV10-3 and TRBJ1-5; possibly TRBD1 for D (6 bases). Germline V CDR1 and CDR2: ENHRY, SYGVKD. Trimming took off 5 bases at V and 5 bases at J, with 19 bases between the two ends. This CDR3 is built from 16 residues. Written as DNA, the CDR3 is TGTGCCATCAGTAAAAGTGTTAGGGACACTCATCAGCCCCAGCATTTT. Its translation is CAISKSVRDTHQPQHF.

Ten or more counts support this clonotype. The genes are TRBV7-2 and TRBJ2-2; 11 positions match TRBD2. The CDR3 length is 16 residues. Germline lookup yields CDR1 SGHTA and CDR2 FQGNSA. J gave up 5 bases and V 1 base, and 3 bases lay outside the gene matches. CDR3 coding DNA: TGTGCCAGCAGCTTAGGACTAGCGGGGAGAACCGGGGAGCTGTTTTTT. Its protein product is CASSLGLAGRTGELFF.

This clonotype was picked up many times. The gene calls are TRBV7-2 and TRBJ2-3; 7 nucleotides match TRBD1. V lost 3 bases to trimming and J lost 8 bases; unmatched junction nucleotides: 5. The V gene's germline CDR1 is SGHTA and CDR2 FQGNSA. CDR3 length equals 13 residues. CDR3 region: CASSFEAGGTQYF. CDR3 nucleotide sequence: TGTGCCAGCAGCTTTGAGGCAGGGGGTACGCAGTATTTT.

V usage is TRBV7-6 and J usage is TRBJ1-2; D is undetermined. The V and J ends lost 1 base and 2 bases respectively, with 8 bases between them. The CDR3 spans 14 residues. The germline gives CDR1 SGHVS, CDR2 FNYEAQ. The CDR3 DNA reads TGTGCCAGCAGCTTAGAGGCAGGAAACTATGGCTACACCTTC. Encoded protein: CASSLEAGNYGYTF.

This chain joins TRBV27 and TRBJ1-1; 7 nucleotides align to TRBD1. Germline V gene lookup returns CDR1 MNHEY and CDR2 SMNVEV (reference sequence). Unmatched junction bases numbered 13, after V lost 6 bases and J lost 9 bases. The CDR3 consists of 14 residues. CDR3 amino acids: CASSFVGGPIKAFF. CDR3 bases: TGTGCCAGCAGCTTCGTAGGGGGCCCGATAAAAGCTTTCTTT.

V usage is TRBV29-1 and J usage is TRBJ2-1, with TRBD2 identical over 10 bases. In germline, CDR1 is SQVTM, CDR2 ANQGSEA. The length of the CDR3 is 18 residues. Trimming at V came to 1 base and at J to 0 bases, leaving 9 bases not matched to a gene. The CDR3: CSVEGLAGGQTSYNEQFF. CDR3 coding DNA: TGCAGCGTTGAAGGGTTAGCGGGGGGCCAGACCTCCTACAATGAGCAGTTCTTC.

The rearrangement joins TRBV27 to TRBJ1-2, with D possibly being TRBD1 (5 bases). This CDR3 has 13 amino acids. V shed 1 base and J shed 3 bases, with 6 bases lying between them. CDR1 and CDR2 from the germline V gene are MNHEY and SMNVEV (reference sequence). The CDR3 reads CASSLWGDYGYTF. The CDR3 region has the DNA TGTGCCAGCAGTTTATGGGGGGACTATGGCTACACCTTC.

This clonotype was detected a few times. The rearrangement joins TRBV25-1 to TRBJ1-3; no clear D gene. Germline V gene sequence: CDR1 MGHDK, CDR2 SYGVNS. CDR3 length: 14 amino acids. Trimming left V 3 bases short and J 3 bases short, with 9 bases between. The chain's CDR3 is CASSDPTDGNTIYF. Here the CDR3 DNA reads TGTGCCAGCAGTGACCCGACGGATGGAAACACCATATATTTT.

In its sample, this clonotype was seen a few times. The rearrangement uses TRBV27 and TRBJ2-7; D is unresolved. The CDR3 extends over 12 amino acids. The V end lost 8 bases, the J end lost 1 base, and 9 bases lay between the germline ends. Germline V lookup: CDR1 MNHEY, CDR2 SMNVEV (reference sequence). CDR3 DNA: TGTGCCAGCTTTTCCCCATCCTACGAGCAGTACGTC. Its translation: CASFSPSYEQYV.